A selection of T cell receptor beta chains follows, all from one sample in a study of identical twins. TCRdb reprocessed the 5' RACE reads via MiXCR and lists one record per CDR3 protein. There are around 680,000 distinct CDR3 sequences in the sample; about 9.4% occur only once, and around 0.95% lies in the top ten. The sample was also reused in another study, on yellow fever vaccine responses in identical twins.

Sequencing was done on a sample of PBMCs. The receptors here all came from a woman aged 18-35 years in good health. CDR3s leave out the opening cysteine and the closing phenylalanine or tryptophan. Fields, in order: D gene, V gene, J gene, CDR3 length, CDR3 protein. A D gene is named only where the DNA matches it firmly.

D gene: NA
V gene: TRBV4-1
J gene: TRBJ1-3
CDR3 length: 12
CDR3 protein: ASSQDRPGNTIY

D gene: NA
V gene: TRBV9
J gene: TRBJ2-2
CDR3 length: 13
CDR3 protein: AIRGGTPNTGELF

D gene: TRBD1
V gene: TRBV11-2
J gene: TRBJ2-1
CDR3 length: 11
CDR3 protein: ATPGQGVNEQF

D gene: TRBD1
V gene: TRBV5-8
J gene: TRBJ2-7
CDR3 length: 13
CDR3 protein: ASSSRTGLGDEQY

D gene: NA
V gene: TRBV29-1
J gene: TRBJ2-7
CDR3 length: 11
CDR3 protein: SVEVRRQTEQY

D gene: NA
V gene: TRBV5-1
J gene: TRBJ2-7
CDR3 length: 15
CDR3 protein: ASSSADWRGDPYEQY

D gene: NA
V gene: TRBV29-1
J gene: TRBJ2-1
CDR3 length: 11
CDR3 protein: SDKGLLNHEQF

D gene: NA
V gene: TRBV12-3/TRBV12-4
J gene: TRBJ2-1
CDR3 length: 10
CDR3 protein: ASSSRAPNQF

D gene: NA
V gene: TRBV15
J gene: TRBJ1-1
CDR3 length: 13
CDR3 protein: ATSRDLAKVGGAF

D gene: TRBD2
V gene: TRBV6-1
J gene: TRBJ2-3
CDR3 length: 14
CDR3 protein: ASSPLRGAGTDTQY

D gene: NA
V gene: TRBV7-9
J gene: TRBJ2-7
CDR3 length: 12
CDR3 protein: ASELSDDSYEQY

D gene: NA
V gene: TRBV27
J gene: TRBJ2-7
CDR3 length: 12
CDR3 protein: ASSPLGGTPQQY

D gene: NA
V gene: TRBV5-1
J gene: TRBJ2-3
CDR3 length: 13
CDR3 protein: ASRFQSPGTDTQY